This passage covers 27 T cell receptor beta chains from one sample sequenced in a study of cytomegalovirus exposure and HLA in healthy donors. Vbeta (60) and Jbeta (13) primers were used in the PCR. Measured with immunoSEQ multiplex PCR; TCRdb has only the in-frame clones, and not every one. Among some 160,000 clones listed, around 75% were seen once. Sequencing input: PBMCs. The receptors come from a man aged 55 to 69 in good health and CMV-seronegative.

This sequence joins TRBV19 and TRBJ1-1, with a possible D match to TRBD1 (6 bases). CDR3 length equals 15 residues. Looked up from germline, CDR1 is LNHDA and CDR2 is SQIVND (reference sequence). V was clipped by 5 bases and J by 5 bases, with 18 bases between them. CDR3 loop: CASSPRGGRGTEAFF. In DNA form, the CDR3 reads TGTGCCAGTAGTCCCAGGGGTGGACGTGGGACTGAAGCTTTCTTT.

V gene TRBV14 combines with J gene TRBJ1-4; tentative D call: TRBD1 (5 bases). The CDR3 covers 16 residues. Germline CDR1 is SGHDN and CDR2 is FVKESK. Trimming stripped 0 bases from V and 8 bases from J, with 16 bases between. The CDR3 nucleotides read TGTGCCAGCAGCCAAGATTCGTGGAGGGGAAACGAAAAACTGTTTTTT. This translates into CASSQDSWRGNEKLFF. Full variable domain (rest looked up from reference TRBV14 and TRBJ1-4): EAGVTQFPSHSVIEKGQTVTLRCDPISGHDNLYWYRRVMGKEIKFLLHFVKESKQDESGMPNNRFLAERTGGTYSTLKVQPAELEDSGVYFCASSQDSWRGNEKLFFGSGTQLSVL.

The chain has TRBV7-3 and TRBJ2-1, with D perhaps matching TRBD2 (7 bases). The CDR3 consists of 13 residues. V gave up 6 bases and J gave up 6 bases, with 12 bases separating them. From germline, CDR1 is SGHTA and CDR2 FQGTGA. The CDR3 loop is CASRLGGGNEQFF. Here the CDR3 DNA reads TGTGCCAGCAGACTAGGGGGGGGCAATGAGCAGTTCTTC.

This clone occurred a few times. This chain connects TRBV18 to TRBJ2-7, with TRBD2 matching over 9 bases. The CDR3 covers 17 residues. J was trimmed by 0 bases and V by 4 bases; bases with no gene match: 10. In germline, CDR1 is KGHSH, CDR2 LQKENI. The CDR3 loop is CASSLPSSGAFSYEQYF. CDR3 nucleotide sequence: TGTGCCAGCTCACTGCCGTCTAGCGGGGCCTTCTCCTACGAGCAGTACTTC.

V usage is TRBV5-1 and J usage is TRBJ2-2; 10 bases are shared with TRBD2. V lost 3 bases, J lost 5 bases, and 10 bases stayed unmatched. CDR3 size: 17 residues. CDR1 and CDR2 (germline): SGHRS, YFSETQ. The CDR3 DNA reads TGCGCCAGCAGCTGGGACCCTTCTAGCGGGAGAACCGGGGAGCTGTTTTTT. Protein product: CASSWDPSSGRTGELFF.

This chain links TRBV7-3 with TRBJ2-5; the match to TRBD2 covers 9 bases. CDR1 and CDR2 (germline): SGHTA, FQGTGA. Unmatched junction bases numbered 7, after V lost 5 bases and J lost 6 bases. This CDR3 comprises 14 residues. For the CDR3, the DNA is TGTGCCAGCAGCCCTAATAGCGGGAGAAAGACCCAGTACTTC. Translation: CASSPNSGRKTQYF.

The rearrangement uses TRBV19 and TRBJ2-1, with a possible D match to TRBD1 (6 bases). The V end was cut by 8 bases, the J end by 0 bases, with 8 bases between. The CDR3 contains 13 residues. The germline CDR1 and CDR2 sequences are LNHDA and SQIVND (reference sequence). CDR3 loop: CASGQSSYNEQFF. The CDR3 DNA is TGTGCCAGTGGACAGTCCTCCTACAATGAGCAGTTCTTC.

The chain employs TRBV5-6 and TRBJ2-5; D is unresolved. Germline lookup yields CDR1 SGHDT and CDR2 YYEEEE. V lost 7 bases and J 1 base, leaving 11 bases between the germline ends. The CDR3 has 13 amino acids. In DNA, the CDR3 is TGTGCCAGCCTGCCGGTCGGCCAAGAGACCCAGTACTTC. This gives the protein CASLPVGQETQYF.

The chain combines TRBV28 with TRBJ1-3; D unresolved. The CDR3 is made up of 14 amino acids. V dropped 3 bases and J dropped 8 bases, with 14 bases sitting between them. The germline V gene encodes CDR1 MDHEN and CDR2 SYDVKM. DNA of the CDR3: TGTGCCAGCAGTTTGGGCAGCGGTTTGTACACCATATATTTT. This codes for CASSLGSGLYTIYF.

CDR3 in DNA: TGTGCCAGCAGCTCGCACCTACAGGGGGAAGAGAACTATGGCTACACCTTC. Residues: CASSSHLQGEENYGYTF. The J gene is TRBJ1-2, the V gene TRBV7-9, with 8 bases fitting TRBD1. CDR1 and CDR2 (germline): SEHNR, FQNEAQ (reference sequence). This CDR3 comprises 17 residues. V was clipped by 4 bases and J by 2 bases; unmatched bases: 12.

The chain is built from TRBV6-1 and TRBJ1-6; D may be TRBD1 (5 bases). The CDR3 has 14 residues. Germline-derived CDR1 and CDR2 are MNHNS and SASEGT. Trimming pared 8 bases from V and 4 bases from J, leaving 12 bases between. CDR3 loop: CASGDSNYNSPLHF. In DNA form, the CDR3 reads TGTGCCAGCGGAGACAGCAATTATAATTCACCCCTCCACTTT.

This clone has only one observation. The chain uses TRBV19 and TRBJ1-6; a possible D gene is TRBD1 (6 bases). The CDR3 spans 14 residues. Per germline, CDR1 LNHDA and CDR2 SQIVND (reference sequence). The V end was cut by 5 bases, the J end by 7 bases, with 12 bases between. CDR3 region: CASSHRASNSPLHF. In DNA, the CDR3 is TGTGCCAGTAGTCACAGGGCGAGCAATTCACCCCTCCACTTT.

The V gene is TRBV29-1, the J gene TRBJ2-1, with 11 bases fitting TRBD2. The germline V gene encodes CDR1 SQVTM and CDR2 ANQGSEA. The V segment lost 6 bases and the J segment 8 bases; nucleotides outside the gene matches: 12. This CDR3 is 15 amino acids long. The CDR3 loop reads CSVTIAGGPGDEQFF. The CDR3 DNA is TGCAGCGTCACTATAGCGGGAGGGCCTGGTGATGAGCAGTTCTTC.

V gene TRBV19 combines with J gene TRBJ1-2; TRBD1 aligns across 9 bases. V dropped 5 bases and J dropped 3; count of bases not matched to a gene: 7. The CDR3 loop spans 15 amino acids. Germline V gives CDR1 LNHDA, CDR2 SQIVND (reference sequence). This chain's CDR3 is CASSATTGGDYGYTF. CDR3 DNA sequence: TGTGCCAGTAGTGCTACTACAGGGGGCGACTATGGCTACACCTTC.

CDR3 nucleotide sequence: TGTGCCAGTAGTATGGGTCTAGAGACTACCGAGCAGTACTTC. Translating it yields CASSMGLETTEQYF. This sequence joins TRBV19 and TRBJ2-7; possibly TRBD2 for D (5 bases). The CDR3 sequence is 14 residues long. Germline assignment: CDR1 LNHDA and CDR2 SQIVND (reference sequence). The V and J ends lost 3 bases and 6 bases respectively, with 15 bases between them.

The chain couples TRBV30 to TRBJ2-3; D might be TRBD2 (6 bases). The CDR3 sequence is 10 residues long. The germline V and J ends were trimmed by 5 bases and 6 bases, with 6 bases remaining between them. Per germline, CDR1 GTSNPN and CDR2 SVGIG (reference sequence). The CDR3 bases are TGTGCCTGGGGGGGGGATACGCAGTATTTT. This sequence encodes CAWGGDTQYF.

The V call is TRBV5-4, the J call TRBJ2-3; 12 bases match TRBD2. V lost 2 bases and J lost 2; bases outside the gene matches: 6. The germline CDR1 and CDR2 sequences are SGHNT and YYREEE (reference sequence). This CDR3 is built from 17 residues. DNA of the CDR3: TGTGCCAGCAGCTTCTCCCTAGCGGGAGGGCCCACAGATACGCAGTATTTT. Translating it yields CASSFSLAGGPTDTQYF.

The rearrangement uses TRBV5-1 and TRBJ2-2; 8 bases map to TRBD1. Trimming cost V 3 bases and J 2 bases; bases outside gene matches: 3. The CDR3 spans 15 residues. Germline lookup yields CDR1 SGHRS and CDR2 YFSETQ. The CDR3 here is CASSSQGVNTGELFF. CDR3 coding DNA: TGCGCCAGCAGCTCACAGGGGGTCAACACCGGGGAGCTGTTTTTT.

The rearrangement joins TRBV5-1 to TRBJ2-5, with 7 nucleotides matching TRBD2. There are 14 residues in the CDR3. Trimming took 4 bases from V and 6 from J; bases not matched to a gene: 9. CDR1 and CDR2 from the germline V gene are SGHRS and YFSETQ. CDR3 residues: CASSPTGAGKTQYF. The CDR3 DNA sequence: TGCGCCAGCAGCCCCACCGGAGCGGGAAAGACCCAGTACTTC.

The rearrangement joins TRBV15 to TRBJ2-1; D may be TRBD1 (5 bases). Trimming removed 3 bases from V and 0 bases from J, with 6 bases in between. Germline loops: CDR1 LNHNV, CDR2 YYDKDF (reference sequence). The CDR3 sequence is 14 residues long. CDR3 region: CATSSDSSYNEQFF. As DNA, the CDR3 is TGTGCCACCAGCAGTGACAGCTCCTACAATGAGCAGTTCTTC. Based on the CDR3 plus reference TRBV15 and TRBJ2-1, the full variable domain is DAMVIQNPRYQVTQFGKPVTLSCSQTLNHNVMYWYQQKSSQAPKLLFHYYDKDFNNEADTPDNFQSRRPNTSFCFLDIRSPGLGDTAMYLCATSSDSSYNEQFFGPGTRLTVL.

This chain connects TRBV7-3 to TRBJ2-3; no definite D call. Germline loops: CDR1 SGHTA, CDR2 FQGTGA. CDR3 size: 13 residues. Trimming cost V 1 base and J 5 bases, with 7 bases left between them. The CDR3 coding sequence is TGTGCCAGCAGCTTAAATCGAGTAGATACGCAGTATTTT. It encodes CASSLNRVDTQYF. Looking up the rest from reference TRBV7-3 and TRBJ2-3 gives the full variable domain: GAGVSQTPSNKVTEKGKYVELRCDPISGHTALYWYRQSLGQGPEFLIYFQGTGAADDSGLPNDRFFAVRPEGSVSTLKIQRTERGDSAVYLCASSLNRVDTQYFGPGTRLTVL.

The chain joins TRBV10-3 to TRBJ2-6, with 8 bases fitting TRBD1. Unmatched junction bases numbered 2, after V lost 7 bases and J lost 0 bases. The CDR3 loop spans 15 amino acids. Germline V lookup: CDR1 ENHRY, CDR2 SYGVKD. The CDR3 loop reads CAITGQGSGANVLTF. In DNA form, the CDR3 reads TGTGCCATCACCGGACAGGGCTCTGGGGCCAACGTCCTGACTTTC.

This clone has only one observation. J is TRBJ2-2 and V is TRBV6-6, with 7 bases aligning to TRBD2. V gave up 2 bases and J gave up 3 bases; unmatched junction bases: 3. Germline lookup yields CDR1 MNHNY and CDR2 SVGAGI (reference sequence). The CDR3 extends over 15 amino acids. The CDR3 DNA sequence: TGTGCCAGCAGTTACGGGGGGGAAGACACCGGGGAGCTGTTTTTT. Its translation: CASSYGGEDTGELFF.

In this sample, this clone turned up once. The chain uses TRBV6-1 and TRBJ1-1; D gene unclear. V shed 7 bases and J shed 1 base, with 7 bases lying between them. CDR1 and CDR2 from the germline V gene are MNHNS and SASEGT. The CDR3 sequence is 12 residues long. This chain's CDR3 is CASTSGNTEAFF. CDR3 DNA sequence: TGTGCCAGCACTTCAGGGAACACTGAAGCTTTCTTT.

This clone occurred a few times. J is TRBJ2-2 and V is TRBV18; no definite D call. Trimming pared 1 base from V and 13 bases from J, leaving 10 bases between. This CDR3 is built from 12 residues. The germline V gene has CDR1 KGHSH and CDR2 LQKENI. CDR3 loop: CASSPQERRLFF. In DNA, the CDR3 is TGTGCCAGCTCACCACAAGAGCGCCGGCTGTTTTTT.

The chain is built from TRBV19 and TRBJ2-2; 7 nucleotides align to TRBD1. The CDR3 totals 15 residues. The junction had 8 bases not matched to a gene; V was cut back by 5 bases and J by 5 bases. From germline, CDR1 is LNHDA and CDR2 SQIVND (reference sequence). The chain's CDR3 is CASSDRQGVTGELFF. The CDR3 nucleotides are TGTGCCAGTAGTGACCGACAGGGAGTAACCGGGGAGCTGTTTTTT.

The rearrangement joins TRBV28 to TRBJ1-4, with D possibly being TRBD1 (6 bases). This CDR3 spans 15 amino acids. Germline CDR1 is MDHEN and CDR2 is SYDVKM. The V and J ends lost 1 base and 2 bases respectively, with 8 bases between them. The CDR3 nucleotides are TGTGCCAGCAGTTTATTTGGGGGCACTAATGAAAAACTGTTTTTT. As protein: CASSLFGGTNEKLFF.